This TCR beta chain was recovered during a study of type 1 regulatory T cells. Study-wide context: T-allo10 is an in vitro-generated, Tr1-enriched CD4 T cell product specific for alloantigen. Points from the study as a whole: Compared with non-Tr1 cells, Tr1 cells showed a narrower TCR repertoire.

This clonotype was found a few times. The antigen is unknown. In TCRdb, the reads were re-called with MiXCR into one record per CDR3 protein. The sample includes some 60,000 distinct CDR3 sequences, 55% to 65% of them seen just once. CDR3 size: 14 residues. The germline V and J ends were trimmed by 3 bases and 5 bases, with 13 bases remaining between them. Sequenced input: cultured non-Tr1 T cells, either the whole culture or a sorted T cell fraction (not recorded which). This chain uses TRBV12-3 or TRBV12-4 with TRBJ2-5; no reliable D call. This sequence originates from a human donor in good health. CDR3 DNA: TGTGCCAGCAGTTTTGGGCAGGCCACCGAGACCCAGTACTTC. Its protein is CASSFGQATETQYF.